This TCR beta chain was recovered during a study of blood T cell repertoires in COVID-19. Trimming left V 3 bases short and J 6 bases short, with 13 bases between. CDR3 length: 13 amino acids. CDR1 and CDR2 (germline): SQVTM, ANQGSEA. Sequencing was performed with immunoSEQ multiplex PCR; in TCRdb, only in-frame clones are kept and a portion is missing. Among around 270,000 clones listed, roughly 88% were seen once. J is TRBJ2-3 and V is TRBV29-1; tentative D call: TRBD1 (6 bases). Specimen: PBMCs or T cells enriched from blood (not recorded which). The TCR originated in a woman between 35 and 50 years old who had been exposed to COVID-19. CDR3 loop: CSVDRQGIDTQYF. The CDR3, as DNA: TGCAGCGTTGATCGGCAGGGGATCGATACGCAGTATTTT.